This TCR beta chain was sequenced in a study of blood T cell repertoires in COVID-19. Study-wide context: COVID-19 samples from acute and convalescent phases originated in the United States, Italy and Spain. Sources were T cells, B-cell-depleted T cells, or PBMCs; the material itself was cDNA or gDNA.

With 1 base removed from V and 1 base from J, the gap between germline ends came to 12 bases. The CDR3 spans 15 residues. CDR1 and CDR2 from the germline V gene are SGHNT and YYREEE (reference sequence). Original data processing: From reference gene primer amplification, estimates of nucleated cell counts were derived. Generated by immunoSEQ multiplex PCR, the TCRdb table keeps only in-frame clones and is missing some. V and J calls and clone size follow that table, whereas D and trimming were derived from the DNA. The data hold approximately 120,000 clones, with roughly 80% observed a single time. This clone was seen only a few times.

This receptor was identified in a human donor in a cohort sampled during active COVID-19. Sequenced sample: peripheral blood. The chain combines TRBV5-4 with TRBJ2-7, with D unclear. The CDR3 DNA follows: TGTGCCAGCAGCTTGTCAGGAATCCGATCCTACGAGCAGTACTTC. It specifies CASSLSGIRSYEQYF. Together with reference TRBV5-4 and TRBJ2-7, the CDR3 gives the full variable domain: ETGVTQSPTHLIKTRGQQVTLRCSSQSGHNTVSWYQQALGQGPQFIFQYYREEENGRGNFPPRFSGLQFPNYSSELNVNALELDDSALYLCASSLSGIRSYEQYFGPGTRLTVT.